These T cell receptor beta chains were read from a single sample in a study of CD8+CD57+ T cells in acquired aplastic anemia. TCRdb called the reads again in MiXCR, with one record for every CDR3 protein. The sample has about 200,000 distinct CDR3 sequences, over 40% seen once; the top ten hold about 20%. The sample was sorted CD4+, CD8+, or CD8+CD57+ T cells (not recorded which) from PBMCs. The receptors originated from a human donor with aplastic anemia. Both conserved end residues are part of each CDR3. A D gene is named only where the DNA matches it firmly. Not all rows give a size; the values are once, few, many and, for expanded clones, a class.

D: NA; J: TRBJ2-1; V: TRBV10-3; size: NA; length: 15; DNA: TGTGCCATCAGTGCTCCTATGACAGGAGCCAATGAGCAGTTCTTC; CDR3: CAISAPMTGANEQFF
D: NA; J: TRBJ1-2; V: TRBV10-1; size: NA; length: 13; DNA: TGTGCCAGCAGCCCCAGGGGCAACTATGGCTACACCTTC; CDR3: CASSPRGNYGYTF
D: NA; J: TRBJ1-1; V: TRBV2; size: once; length: 14; DNA: TGTGCCAGCAGGGGTGGGGGGGCGAACACTGAAGCTTTCTTT; CDR3: CASRGGGANTEAFF
D: NA; J: TRBJ1-5; V: TRBV12-3/TRBV12-4; size: many; length: 17; DNA: TGTGCCAGCAGTTTAGAGTCCGACTCCTCGAGCAATCAGCCCCAGCATTTT; CDR3: CASSLESDSSSNQPQHF
D: NA; J: TRBJ1-2; V: TRBV19; size: NA; length: 13; DNA: TGTGCCAGTGAAAGACCTGATGACTATGGCTACACCTTC; CDR3: CASERPDDYGYTF
D: NA; J: TRBJ2-3; V: TRBV10-3; size: NA; length: 14; DNA: TGTGCCAGCAGTTACTGGGGGGCGGGGGATACGCAGTATTTT; CDR3: CASSYWGAGDTQYF
D: NA; J: TRBJ2-1; V: TRBV25-1; size: NA; length: 16; DNA: TGTGCCAGCAGTGAATATCAAGGGGTCAACTACAATGAGCAGTTCTTC; CDR3: CASSEYQGVNYNEQFF
D: NA; J: TRBJ2-5; V: TRBV7-3; size: once; length: 14; DNA: TGTGCCAGCAGCTTAGACCAGGGCCAAGAGACCCAGTACTTC; CDR3: CASSLDQGQETQYF
D: NA; J: TRBJ1-5; V: TRBV10-2; size: NA; length: 12; DNA: TGCGCCAGCGGGACACGCCTTGGTCCCCAGCATTTT; CDR3: CASGTRLGPQHF
D: NA; J: TRBJ1-2; V: TRBV12-3/TRBV12-4; size: NA; length: 12; DNA: TGTGCCAGCAGTTCGGGTATTTATGGCTACACCTTC; CDR3: CASSSGIYGYTF
D: NA; J: TRBJ1-5; V: TRBV20-1; size: NA; length: 14; DNA: TGCAGTGCTAGGCCGGGCCCACTGGGTCAGCCCCAGCATTTT; CDR3: CSARPGPLGQPQHF
D: NA; J: TRBJ2-2; V: TRBV20-1; size: many; length: 13; DNA: TGCAGTGCTAGCGGGGGTAACACCGGGGAGCTGTTTTTT; CDR3: CSASGGNTGELFF
D: TRBD2; J: TRBJ2-3; V: TRBV11-1; size: many; length: 17; DNA: TGTGCCAGCAGCTTAGCGGTTGATAGCGGGGGCAGAGATACGCAGTATTTT; CDR3: CASSLAVDSGGRDTQYF
D: NA; J: TRBJ2-3; V: TRBV2; size: NA; length: 13; DNA: TGTGCCAGCTCGGACATCGACACAGATACGCAGTATTTT; CDR3: CASSDIDTDTQYF
D: NA; J: TRBJ1-2; V: TRBV5-1; size: many; length: 14; DNA: TGCGCCAGCAGCTTGGCCCCGGGGGACTATGGCTACACCTTC; CDR3: CASSLAPGDYGYTF
D: NA; J: TRBJ1-6; V: TRBV6-5; size: NA; length: 18; DNA: TGTGCCAGCAGCTCTCTTGGACGAAGGAGCTCCTATAATTCACCCCTCCACTTT; CDR3: CASSSLGRRSSYNSPLHF
D: NA; J: TRBJ2-7; V: TRBV7-8; size: NA; length: 11; DNA: TGTGCCAGCAGTCGCGAGGTCGAGCAGTACTTC; CDR3: CASSREVEQYF
D: NA; J: TRBJ2-1; V: TRBV11-3; size: many; length: 13; DNA: TGTGCCAGCAGCTTAGACAGCCGCAATGAGCAGTTCTTC; CDR3: CASSLDSRNEQFF
D: TRBD2; J: TRBJ2-7; V: TRBV20-1; size: many; length: 13; DNA: TGCAGTGCAAAGCGGGGGGGAGCCTACGAGCAGTACTTC; CDR3: CSAKRGGAYEQYF
D: NA; J: TRBJ1-1; V: TRBV11-3; size: many; length: 13; DNA: TGTGCCAGCAGCAGGGACATGAACACTGAAGCTTTCTTT; CDR3: CASSRDMNTEAFF
D: NA; J: TRBJ1-5; V: TRBV19; size: many; length: 12; DNA: TGTGCCAGTAGTATAGTAGGGCAGCCCCAGCATTTT; CDR3: CASSIVGQPQHF
D: NA; J: TRBJ2-7; V: TRBV10-1; size: NA; length: 14; DNA: TGCGCCAGCAGCCCTGCCGGAAGCCTCTACGAGCGGTACTTC; CDR3: CASSPAGSLYERYF
D: TRBD1; J: TRBJ1-4; V: TRBV7-9; size: many; length: 14; DNA: TGTGCCAGCAGCCGTGGAGGGGGCGGTGAAAAACTGTTTTTT; CDR3: CASSRGGGGEKLFF
D: TRBD1; J: TRBJ1-2; V: TRBV10-3; size: NA; length: 14; DNA: TGTGCCATCCGAGGGGGCCAGAGGGACTATGGCTACACCTTC; CDR3: CAIRGGQRDYGYTF
D: TRBD2; J: TRBJ2-5; V: TRBV6-5; size: many; length: 18; DNA: TGTGCCAGCAGTTCCCATGGACTAGCGGGGGGCGCACAAGAGACCCAGTACTTC; CDR3: CASSSHGLAGGAQETQYF
D: TRBD2; J: TRBJ2-5; V: TRBV24-1; size: many; length: 17; DNA: TGTGCCACCAGTGATTTCCCTAGCGGGGGGGTCCAAGAGACCCAGTACTTC; CDR3: CATSDFPSGGVQETQYF
D: NA; J: TRBJ1-1; V: TRBV7-2; size: many; length: 15; DNA: TGTGCCAGCAGCGCGCCTGGGGGGCGCCGGACTGAAGCTTTCTTT; CDR3: CASSAPGGRRTEAFF
D: TRBD2; J: TRBJ2-1; V: TRBV12-3/TRBV12-4; size: few; length: 15; DNA: TGTGCCAGCAGTTTACCGAGCGGGGGCGACGGTGAGCAGTTCTTC; CDR3: CASSLPSGGDGEQFF
D: TRBD1; J: TRBJ1-1; V: TRBV2; size: NA; length: 14; DNA: TGTGCCAGCAGTTGGGGACAGGGAGGGACTGAAGCTTCCTTT; CDR3: CASSWGQGGTEASF
D: NA; J: TRBJ1-5; V: TRBV20-1; size: NA; length: 14; DNA: TGCAGTGCTAGGGGGAGGGTAAGCAATCAGCCCCAGCATTTT; CDR3: CSARGRVSNQPQHF
D: NA; J: TRBJ1-5; V: TRBV6-1; size: many; length: 14; DNA: TGTGCCAGCAACACATCGGGGGGAAGGCAGCCCCAGCATTTT; CDR3: CASNTSGGRQPQHF
D: NA; J: TRBJ1-4; V: TRBV5-1; size: NA; length: 14; DNA: TGCGCCAGCAGCGGACAGACAACTAATGAAAAACTGTCTTTT; CDR3: CASSGQTTNEKLSF
D: NA; J: TRBJ2-7; V: TRBV6-6; size: few; length: 13; DNA: TGTGCCAGCAGTTACTCGAGGTCCTACGAGCAGTACTTC; CDR3: CASSYSRSYEQYF
D: TRBD1; J: TRBJ2-2; V: TRBV7-6; size: NA; length: 17; DNA: TGTGCCAGCAGCCTCGGGACAGGGGCCGCGTACACCGGGGAGCTGTTTTTT; CDR3: CASSLGTGAAYTGELFF
D: NA; J: TRBJ2-7; V: TRBV7-9; size: NA; length: 13; DNA: TGTGCCAGCAGCTTGAACAGAAACTACGAGCAGTACTTC; CDR3: CASSLNRNYEQYF
D: TRBD1; J: TRBJ1-5; V: TRBV5-6; size: many; length: 15; DNA: TGTGCCAGCAGCTTACGGACAGGGGCCAATCAGCCCCAGCATTTT; CDR3: CASSLRTGANQPQHF
D: NA; J: TRBJ2-7; V: TRBV10-2; size: NA; length: 14; DNA: TGTGCCAGCACCTACTCCCCGGAGGGAGGTGAGCAGTACTTC; CDR3: CASTYSPEGGEQYF
D: TRBD2; J: TRBJ2-1; V: TRBV20-1; size: many; length: 19; DNA: TGCAGTGCTAGAGTCGCTAGCGGGGGGATTCCAAGCTCCTACAATGAGCAGTTCTTC; CDR3: CSARVASGGIPSSYNEQFF